This T cell receptor beta chain was obtained from a study of T cells after yellow fever vaccination. Study-level points and caveats: In post-booster samples, most primary-vaccination clones reappeared (about 97% CD4, 88% CD8). Peaking faster, on day 5 versus 15, the secondary response was nonetheless weaker. Contaminating bulk clonotypes could be abundant in FACS-sorted repertoires.

Universal primer sites and UMIs were introduced during 5'RACE template-switching synthesis of TCR cDNA. TCRdb itself ran the 5' RACE reads through MiXCR, one entry per CDR3 protein. In the table there are 610,000 or so distinct CDR3 sequences, approximately 13% of which are singletons. On this clonotype itself: Its target is unknown.

This CDR3 contains 15 residues. CDR1 LGHNA and CDR2 YSLEER come from the germline V gene. Trimming took off 0 bases at V and 5 bases at J, with 13 bases between the two ends. The chain couples TRBV4-3 to TRBJ2-5; D ambiguous. This clonotype was obtained from a man in his thirties or forties who received the YFV17D yellow fever vaccine. Specimen: PBMCs, collected on the day of the yellow fever booster vaccination. The DNA of the CDR3 is TGCGCCAGCAGCCAAGACCGGGCAAGAGCCGAGACCCAGTACTTC. Amino acid sequence: CASSQDRARAETQYF.